This TCR beta chain was obtained from a study of blood T cell repertoires in COVID-19. Germline V CDR1 and CDR2: GTSNPN, SVGIG (reference sequence). This CDR3 has 17 residues. The V and J ends lost 1 base and 6 bases, in that order; junction bases with no gene match: 12. How the authors handled the data: Quantification of nucleated cells was approximated via reference gene primer amplification. Repertoires were generated with immunoSEQ multiplex PCR, while TCRdb's copy carries only in-frame clones and drops some. V, J and clone size reflect that table, while D and trimming were determined from the DNA. The table includes approximately 250,000 clones, 65% to 90% detected once.

This TCR came from a man aged 30 to 45 with active or convalescent COVID-19. Sequencing was carried out using peripheral blood. The rearrangement joins TRBV30 to TRBJ2-1; 10 positions agree with TRBD1. CDR3 sequence: CAWSAGSGTGAVNEQFF. The CDR3 DNA follows: TGTGCCTGGAGTGCAGGAAGTGGGACAGGGGCCGTCAATGAGCAGTTCTTC.